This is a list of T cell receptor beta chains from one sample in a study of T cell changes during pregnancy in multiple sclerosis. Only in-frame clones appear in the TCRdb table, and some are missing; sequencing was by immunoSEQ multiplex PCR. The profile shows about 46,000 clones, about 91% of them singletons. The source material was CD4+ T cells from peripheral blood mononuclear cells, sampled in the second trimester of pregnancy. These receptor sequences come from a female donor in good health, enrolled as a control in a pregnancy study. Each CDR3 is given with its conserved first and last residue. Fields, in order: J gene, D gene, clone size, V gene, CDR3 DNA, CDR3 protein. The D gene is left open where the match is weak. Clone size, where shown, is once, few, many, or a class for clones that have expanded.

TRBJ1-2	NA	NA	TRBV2	TGTGCCTTCCTCCTGGGAGGCGATGGCTACACCTTC	CAFLLGGDGYTF
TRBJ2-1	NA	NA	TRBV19	TGTGCCAGTAGTATAGGGTACCGACAAGGCTTGTACAATGAGCAGTTCTTC	CASSIGYRQGLYNEQFF
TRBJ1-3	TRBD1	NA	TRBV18	TGTGCCAGCTCTCCAGGACAGGCGACCTCTGGAAACACCATATATTTT	CASSPGQATSGNTIYF
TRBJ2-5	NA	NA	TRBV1	TGCACCAGCAGCCAAGATCAGGGCGGGGGGGCCATTGGAGAGACCCAGTACTTC	CTSSQDQGGGAIGETQYF
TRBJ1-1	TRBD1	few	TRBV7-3	TGTGCCAGCAGCTTAGACAGGGTGAACACTGAAGCTTTCTTT	CASSLDRVNTEAFF
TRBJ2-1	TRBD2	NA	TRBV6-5	TGTGCCAGCAGTTACCCCGGGGGGGGGCCCTACAATGAGCAGTTCTTC	CASSYPGGGPYNEQFF
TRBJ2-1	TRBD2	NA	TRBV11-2	TGTGCCAGCAGCTTGTCTAGCGGGTCCTACAATGAGCAGTTCTTC	CASSLSSGSYNEQFF
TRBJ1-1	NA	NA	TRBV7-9	TGTGCCAGCAGCCCCGCCGGCGGGAACACTGAAGCTTTCTTT	CASSPAGGNTEAFF
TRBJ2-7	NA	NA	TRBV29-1	TGCAGCGTTGAATTCGCCTACGAGCAGTACTTC	CSVEFAYEQYF
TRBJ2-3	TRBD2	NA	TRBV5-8	TGTGCCAGCAGCTTGGGAATAGCGGGGGGTCGCGTAGATACGCAGTATTTT	CASSLGIAGGRVDTQYF
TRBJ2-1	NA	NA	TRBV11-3	TGTGCCAGCAGCTCGTACAGAAACAATGAGCAGTTCTTC	CASSSYRNNEQFF
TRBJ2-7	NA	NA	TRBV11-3	TGTGCCAGCAGCTCCTACAGCGGATACGAGCAGTACTTC	CASSSYSGYEQYF
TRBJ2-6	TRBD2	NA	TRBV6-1	TGTGCCAGCAGTGGCGGGGGGAGTGGGGCCAACGTCCTGACTTTC	CASSGGGSGANVLTF
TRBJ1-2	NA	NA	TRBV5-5	TGTGCCAGCAGCATAGGGGCTTCGGTGTCTCTTGGCTACACCTTC	CASSIGASVSLGYTF
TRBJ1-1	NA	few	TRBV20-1	TGCTCCTTAACCCGGGACTCGACTTTCTTT	CSLTRDSTFF
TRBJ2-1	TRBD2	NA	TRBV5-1	TGCGCCAGCAGCTTGGTCGGGACTAGCGGGGGGGCAAGTAGTGAGCAGTTCTTC	CASSLVGTSGGASSEQFF
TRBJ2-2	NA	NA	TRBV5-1	TGCGCCAGCAGCTTGGTAGGCAGGGGAAGCGCCGGGGAGCTGTTTTTT	CASSLVGRGSAGELFF
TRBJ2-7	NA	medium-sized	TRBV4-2	TGTGCCAGCAGCCAGCCCACCGGGACTCAATCCTACGAGCAGTACTTC	CASSQPTGTQSYEQYF
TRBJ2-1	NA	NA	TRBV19	TGTGCCAGTAGCCTGTATCTGGGACATAATAACCATGAGCAGTTCTTC	CASSLYLGHNNHEQFF
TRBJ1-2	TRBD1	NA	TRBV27	TGTGCCAGCAGCATCATAGGGGGACAGGTTTTATATGGCTACACCTTC	CASSIIGGQVLYGYTF
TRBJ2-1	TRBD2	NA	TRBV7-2	TGTGCCAGCAGCCCACGGACTAGCGGGGGCTACAATGAGCAGTTCTTC	CASSPRTSGGYNEQFF
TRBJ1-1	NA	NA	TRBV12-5	TGTGCTAGTGGTGTCGAGGGGGTAAAGACTGAAGCTTTCTTT	CASGVEGVKTEAFF
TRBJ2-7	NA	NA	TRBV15	TGTGCCACCAGGCTACAGGGAGTCAACGAGCAGTACTTC	CATRLQGVNEQYF
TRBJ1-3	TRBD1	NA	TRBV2	TGTGCCAGCAGTGTAAGGGGGCCTGGAAACACCATATATTTT	CASSVRGPGNTIYF
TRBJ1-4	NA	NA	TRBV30	TGTGCCTGGAGTGCAGCGGGGGCCCTAAATGAAAAACTGTTTTTT	CAWSAAGALNEKLFF
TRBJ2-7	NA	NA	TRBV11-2	TGTGCCAGCAGCCCTTGGGCAAACGAGCAGTACTTC	CASSPWANEQYF
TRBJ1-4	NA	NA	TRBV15	TGTGCCACCAGCAGGGGCTCCGTGTGGGAAAAACTGTTTTTT	CATSRGSVWEKLFF
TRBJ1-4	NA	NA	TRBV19	TGTGCCAGTAGTCAACAGGTTTTTTATGAAAAACTGTTTTTT	CASSQQVFYEKLFF
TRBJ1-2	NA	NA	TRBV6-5	TGTGCCAGCAGTTACTCGATTGATTCCGGTGGCTACACCTTC	CASSYSIDSGGYTF
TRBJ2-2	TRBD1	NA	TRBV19	TGTGCCAGTAGTAACTTTGCCCGGGACAGGGGTACCGGGGAGCTGTTTTTT	CASSNFARDRGTGELFF
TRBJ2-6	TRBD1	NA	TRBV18	TGTGCCAGCTCAAAGGGGACAGCTTACTCTGGGGCCAACGTCCTGACTTTC	CASSKGTAYSGANVLTF
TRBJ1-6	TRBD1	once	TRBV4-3	TGCGCCAGCAGCCAGAGACAGGGGGCCCATAATTCACCCCTCCACTTT	CASSQRQGAHNSPLHF
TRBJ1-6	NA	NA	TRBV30	TGTGCCGGGATTAACAGGGAAAATGATTCACCCCTCCACTTT	CAGINRENDSPLHF
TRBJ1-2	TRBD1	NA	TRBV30	TGTGCCTGGAGAGGGGGCGAGGGCTATGGCTACACCTTC	CAWRGGEGYGYTF
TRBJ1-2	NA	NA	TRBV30	TGTGCCTGGAGTCCAGACAGTCTTTATGGCTACACCTTC	CAWSPDSLYGYTF
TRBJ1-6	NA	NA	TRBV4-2	TGTGCCAGCAGCCAAGATACGGGGGGTTATTCACCCCTCCACTTT	CASSQDTGGYSPLHF
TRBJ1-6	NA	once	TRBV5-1	TGCGCCAGCAGCTTGAAGGGGCTTGCACCCCTGAGCTCCTATAATTCACCCCTCCACTTT	CASSLKGLAPLSSYNSPLHF
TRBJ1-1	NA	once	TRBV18	TGTGCCAGCTCACCTGGCTCGAACACTGAAGCTTTCTTT	CASSPGSNTEAFF
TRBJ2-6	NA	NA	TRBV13	TGTGCCAGCAGTTCTACAGACTCTGGGGCCAACGTCCTGACTTTC	CASSSTDSGANVLTF
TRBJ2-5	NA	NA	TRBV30	TGTGCCTGGAGTCCCCCCCGGGGGTGGCGGGAGACCCAGTACTTC	CAWSPPRGWRETQYF
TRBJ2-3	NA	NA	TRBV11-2	TGTGCCAGCAGCTTAGGAGGGGGAGTGACAGATACGCAGTATTTT	CASSLGGGVTDTQYF